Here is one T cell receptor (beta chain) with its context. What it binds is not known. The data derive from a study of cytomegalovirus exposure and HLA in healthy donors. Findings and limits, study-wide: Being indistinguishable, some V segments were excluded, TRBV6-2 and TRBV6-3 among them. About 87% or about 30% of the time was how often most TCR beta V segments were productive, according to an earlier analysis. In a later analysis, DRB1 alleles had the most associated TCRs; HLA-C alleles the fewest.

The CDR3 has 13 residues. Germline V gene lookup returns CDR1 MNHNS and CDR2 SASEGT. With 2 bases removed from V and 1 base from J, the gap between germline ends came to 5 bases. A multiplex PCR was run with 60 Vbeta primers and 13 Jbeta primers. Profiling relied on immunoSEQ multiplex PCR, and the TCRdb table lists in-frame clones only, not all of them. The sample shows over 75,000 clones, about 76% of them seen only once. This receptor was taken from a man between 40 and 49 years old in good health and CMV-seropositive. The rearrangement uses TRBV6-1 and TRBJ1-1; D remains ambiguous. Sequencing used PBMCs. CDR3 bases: TGTGCCAGCAGTGAACAAGCGAACACTGAAGCTTTCTTT. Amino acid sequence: CASSEQANTEAFF.